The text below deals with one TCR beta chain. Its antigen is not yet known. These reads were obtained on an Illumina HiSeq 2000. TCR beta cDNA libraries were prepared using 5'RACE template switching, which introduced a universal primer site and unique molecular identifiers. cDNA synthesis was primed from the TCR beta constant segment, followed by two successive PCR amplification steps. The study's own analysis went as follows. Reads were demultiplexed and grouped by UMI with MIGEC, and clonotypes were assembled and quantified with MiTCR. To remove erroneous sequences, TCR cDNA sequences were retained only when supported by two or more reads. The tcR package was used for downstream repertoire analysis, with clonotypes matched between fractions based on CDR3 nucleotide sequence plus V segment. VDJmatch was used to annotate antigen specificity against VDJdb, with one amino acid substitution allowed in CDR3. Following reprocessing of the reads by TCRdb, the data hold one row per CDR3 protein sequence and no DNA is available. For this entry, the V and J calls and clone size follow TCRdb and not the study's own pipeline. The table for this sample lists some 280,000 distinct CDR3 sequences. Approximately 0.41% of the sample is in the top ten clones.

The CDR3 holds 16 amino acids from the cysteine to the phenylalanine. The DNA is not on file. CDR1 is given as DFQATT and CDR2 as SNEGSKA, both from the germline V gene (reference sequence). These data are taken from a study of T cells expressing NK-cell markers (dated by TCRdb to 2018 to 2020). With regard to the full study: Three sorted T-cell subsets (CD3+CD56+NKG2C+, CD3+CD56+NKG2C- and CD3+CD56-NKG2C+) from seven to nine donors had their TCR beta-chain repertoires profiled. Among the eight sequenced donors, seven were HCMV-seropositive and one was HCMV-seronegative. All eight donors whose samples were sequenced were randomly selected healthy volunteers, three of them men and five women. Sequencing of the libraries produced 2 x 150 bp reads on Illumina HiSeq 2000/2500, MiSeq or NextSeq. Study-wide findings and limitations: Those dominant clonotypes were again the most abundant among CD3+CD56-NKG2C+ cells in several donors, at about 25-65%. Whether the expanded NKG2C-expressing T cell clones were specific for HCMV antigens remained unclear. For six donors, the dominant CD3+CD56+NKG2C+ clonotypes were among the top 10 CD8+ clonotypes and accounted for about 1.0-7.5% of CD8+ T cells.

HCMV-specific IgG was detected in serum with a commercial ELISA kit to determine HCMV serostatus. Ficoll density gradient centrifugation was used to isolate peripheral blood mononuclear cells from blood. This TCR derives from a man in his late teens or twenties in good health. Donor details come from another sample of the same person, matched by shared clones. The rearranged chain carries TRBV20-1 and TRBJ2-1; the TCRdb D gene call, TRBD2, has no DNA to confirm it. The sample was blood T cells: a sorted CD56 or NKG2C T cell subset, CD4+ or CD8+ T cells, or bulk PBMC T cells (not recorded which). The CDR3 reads CSATSASGGSYNEQFF.